Listed below are T cell receptor beta chains from one sample, sequenced in a study of glioma-infiltrating T cells after dendritic cell vaccination. The method was immunoSEQ multiplex PCR; TCRdb's version includes in-frame clones alone and lacks a portion of them. The sample carries approximately 91,000 clones, roughly four fifths recorded once. The source was blood, collected after dendritic cell vaccination. Receptors were obtained from a human donor with glioblastoma. Each CDR3 is given with its conserved first and last residue. Fields, in order: J gene, clone size, D gene, V gene, CDR3 length, CDR3 DNA, CDR3 protein. The D gene is left open where the match is weak. The size field is filled for only some rows; it gives once, few, many or a size class.

TRBJ1-6 | few | . | TRBV27 | 14 | TGTGCCAGCAGTTTGTCCAGGCATAATTCACCCCTCCACTTT | CASSLSRHNSPLHF
TRBJ2-3 | . | . | TRBV19 | 15 | TGTGCCAGTAGATTGGGGGCCCAAACTTGGGATACGCAGTATTTT | CASRLGAQTWDTQYF
TRBJ1-5 | . | . | TRBV6-5 | 15 | TGTGCCAGCAGACCCCAGGGGCCGAGCAATCAGCCCCAGCATTTT | CASRPQGPSNQPQHF
TRBJ2-1 | . | . | TRBV29-1 | 12 | TGCAGCGTTGAAAAGGGAGCCAATGAGCAGTTCTTC | CSVEKGANEQFF
TRBJ2-2 | . | . | TRBV6-4 | 14 | TGTGCCAGCAGTGAAATGAGAGGAGCCGGGGAGCTGTTTTTT | CASSEMRGAGELFF
TRBJ2-3 | . | TRBD1 | TRBV30 | 14 | TGTGCCTGGAGTTGGACAGGGGGCACAGATACGCAGTATTTT | CAWSWTGGTDTQYF
TRBJ2-5 | . | TRBD2 | TRBV9 | 16 | TGTGCCAGCAGCGTAGGGTCCGCGGGAGGGGGTAAGACCCAGTACTTC | CASSVGSAGGGKTQYF
TRBJ2-5 | . | TRBD1 | TRBV11-2 | 14 | TGTGCCAGCAGCACGACAGGGGGAAGAGAGACCCAGTACTTC | CASSTTGGRETQYF
TRBJ1-4 | . | TRBD1 | TRBV11-2 | 15 | TGTGCCAGCAGCTTAGGTGACAGGGACAATGAAAAACTGTTTTTT | CASSLGDRDNEKLFF
TRBJ1-1 | . | . | TRBV6-4 | 13 | TGTGCCAGCAGTGACTACATGAACACTGAAGCTTTCTTT | CASSDYMNTEAFF
TRBJ1-2 | . | TRBD1 | TRBV7-2 | 14 | TGTGCCAGCAGTCAGACAGGGCCAAACCCTGGCTACACCTTC | CASSQTGPNPGYTF
TRBJ2-1 | . | . | TRBV4-1 | 14 | TGCGCCAGCAGCCAAGATAGACAGTACAATGAGCAGTTCTTC | CASSQDRQYNEQFF
TRBJ2-7 | few | . | TRBV6-4 | 14 | TGTGCCAGCAGATCGACAGGTTCCGTCGACGAGCAGTACTTC | CASRSTGSVDEQYF
TRBJ2-7 | . | TRBD1 | TRBV2 | 14 | TGTGCCAGTATATTGGGGACAGGTCCCTACGAGCAGTACTTC | CASILGTGPYEQYF
TRBJ2-3 | few | TRBD2 | TRBV5-4 | 15 | TGTGCCAGCAGTTCCAGACTAGCGGGAGGGCGGACGCAGTATTTT | CASSSRLAGGRTQYF
TRBJ1-1 | . | TRBD1 | TRBV28 | 14 | TGTGCCAGCACTCCCGGTGGGACAGGTGTAGGTGCTTTCTTT | CASTPGGTGVGAFF